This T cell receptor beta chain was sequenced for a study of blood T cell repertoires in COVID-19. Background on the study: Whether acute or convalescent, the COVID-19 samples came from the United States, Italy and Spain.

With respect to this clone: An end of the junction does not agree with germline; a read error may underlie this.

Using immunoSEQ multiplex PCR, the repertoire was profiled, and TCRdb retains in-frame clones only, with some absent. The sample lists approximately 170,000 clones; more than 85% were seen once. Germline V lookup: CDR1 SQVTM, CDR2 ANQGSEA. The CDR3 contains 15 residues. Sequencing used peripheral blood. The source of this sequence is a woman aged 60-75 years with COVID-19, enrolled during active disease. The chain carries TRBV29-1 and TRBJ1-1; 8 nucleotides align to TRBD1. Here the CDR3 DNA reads TGCAGCGTTGATCGTGTGGCAGGGGGCCTGACTGAGGCTTTCTTT. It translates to CSVDRVAGGLTEAFF.